One sample yielded the 11 T cell receptor beta chains listed below, sequenced in a study of PD-1 blockade in mismatch repair-deficient tumors. Some clones are missing from TCRdb's copy, which holds only in-frame ones; the method was immunoSEQ multiplex PCR. The profile shows 70,000 to 90,000 clones, approximately 81% of them singletons. The sample was peripheral blood, taken 44 weeks after starting pembrolizumab. The receptors were sampled from an adult with mismatch repair-deficient cancer.

This rearrangement joins TRBV30 to TRBJ1-5, with D hard to call. The germline V gene encodes CDR1 GTSNPN and CDR2 SVGIG (reference sequence). Deletions cut 2 bases from V and 5 bases from J, with 10 bases between. The length of the CDR3 is 13 residues. CDR3 amino acids: CAWSLRTDQPQHF. CDR3 nucleotide sequence: TGTGCCTGGAGTTTGAGGACGGATCAGCCCCAGCATTTT.

The chain uses TRBV6-5 and TRBJ1-1; D is unresolved. CDR3 length: 15 residues. V was pared by 0 bases and J by 0 bases, with 8 bases between. Germline V gene lookup returns CDR1 MNHEY and CDR2 SVGAGI. This CDR3 reads CASSYSIRMNTEAFF. CDR3 DNA sequence: TGTGCCAGCAGTTACTCGATTCGGATGAACACTGAAGCTTTCTTT.

This chain links TRBV15 with TRBJ2-1, with 8 positions matching TRBD2. This CDR3 has 15 residues. Trimming at V came to 0 bases and at J to 8 bases, leaving 6 bases not matched to a gene. From germline, CDR1 is LNHNV and CDR2 YYDKDF (reference sequence). CDR3 region: CATSREGGRNDEQFF. The DNA for the CDR3 is TGTGCCACCAGCAGAGAGGGCGGGAGGAACGATGAGCAGTTCTTC.

V gene TRBV18 combines with J gene TRBJ2-7; tentative D call: TRBD2 (5 bases). Germline V gives CDR1 KGHSH, CDR2 LQKENI. V lost 1 base and J 1 base, leaving 8 bases between the germline ends. The CDR3 contains 14 residues. The CDR3 nucleotides are TGTGCCAGCTCACCACTAGCGAAGTCCTACGAGCAGTACTTC. It specifies CASSPLAKSYEQYF.

The chain carries TRBV5-1 and TRBJ2-1, with D perhaps TRBD1 (6 bases). The CDR3 covers 13 residues. Germline V gene sequence: CDR1 SGHRS, CDR2 YFSETQ. V was clipped by 4 bases and J by 10 bases, with 15 bases between them. CDR3 nucleotide sequence: TGCGCCAGCAGCCCTGAAACAGGGCGGGAGCAGTTCTTC. Translation gives CASSPETGREQFF.

This clone was seen more than once but under ten times. The chain employs TRBV2 and TRBJ1-1, with 11 bases lining up with TRBD1. Germline V gene data show CDR1 as SNHLY and CDR2 as FYNNEI. V was clipped by 3 bases and J by 0 bases; unmatched bases: 18. This CDR3 is 21 amino acids long. The CDR3 nucleotides are TGTGCCAGCAGTGAGGGCCTACTCTATATTCGGACAGGGGGCATGAACACTGAAGCTTTCTTT. This translates into CASSEGLLYIRTGGMNTEAFF.

The rearrangement links TRBV28 to TRBJ2-1; 7 bases fit TRBD2. The CDR3 runs 15 residues. Germline CDR1 and CDR2: MDHEN and SYDVKM. Trimming cost V 2 bases and J 3 bases; bases outside gene matches: 4. CDR3 amino acids: CASSLAGEGYNEQFF. The CDR3 nucleotides read TGTGCCAGCAGTTTAGCGGGAGAGGGCTACAATGAGCAGTTCTTC. Full variable domain (missing parts from reference TRBV28 and TRBJ2-1): DVKVTQSSRYLVKRTGEKVFLECVQDMDHENMFWYRQDPGLGLRLIYFSYDVKMKEKGDIPEGYSVSREKKERFSLILESASTNQTSMYLCASSLAGEGYNEQFFGPGTRLTVL.

This clone has only one observation. The chain links TRBV25-1 to TRBJ2-7; the match to TRBD1 covers 7 bases. The CDR3 runs to 13 residues. The J segment lost 0 bases and the V segment lost 6 bases, leaving 2 bases of the junction unmatched. Germline-derived CDR1 and CDR2 are MGHDK and SYGVNS. CDR3: CASRRTGSYEQYF. CDR3 bases: TGTGCCAGCAGAAGGACAGGCTCCTACGAGCAGTACTTC.

In its sample, this clone was seen once. CDR3 bases: TGTGCCAGCAGCCCCCAGACAGGGGGCTATGGCTACACCTTC. It yields the protein CASSPQTGGYGYTF. The rearrangement joins TRBV11-3 to TRBJ1-2, with 9 bases fitting TRBD1. Per the germline V gene, CDR1 is SGHNT and CDR2 is YENEEA. The CDR3 totals 14 residues. Unmatched junction bases numbered 5, after V lost 5 bases and J lost 4 bases.

J is TRBJ2-5 and V is TRBV7-9, with 7 bases identical to TRBD1. In germline, CDR1 is SEHNR, CDR2 FQNEAQ (reference sequence). The CDR3 is made up of 15 amino acids. V lost 5 bases and J lost 0; bases outside the gene matches: 6. The CDR3 here is CASSRRTGHQETQYF. CDR3 DNA: TGTGCCAGCAGCCGCCGGACAGGCCACCAAGAGACCCAGTACTTC.

This clone has just a few counts. The chain has TRBV5-1 and TRBJ1-1; 7 bases are shared with TRBD1. Germline trimming cut 7 bases from V and 0 bases from J; bases unmatched to any gene: 3. CDR3 length equals 13 residues. CDR1 SGHRS and CDR2 YFSETQ come from the germline V gene. The CDR3 nucleotides are TGCGCCAGCCAAGACAGGGTGAACACTGAAGCTTTCTTT. Protein: CASQDRVNTEAFF.